The TCR beta chain under discussion was sequenced for a study of response to subunit inactivated influenza vaccine. TCRdb independently ran MiXCR on the RT-PCR reads; one entry per CDR3 protein. This sample has about 620,000 distinct CDR3 sequences; about 11% occur once, and the top ten carry roughly a tenth. Broader study findings: After each seasonal influenza vaccination, few new T cells are recruited, the authors suggested.

Looked up from germline, CDR1 is LGHDT and CDR2 is YNNKEL (reference sequence). The V gene end was trimmed by 4 bases and the J gene end by 0 bases; junction bases not matched to a gene: 13. This CDR3 is 18 amino acids long. Turning to this clonotype: Its target is unknown.

The sequences come from PBMCs from blood, collected on the day of vaccination. The receptor comes from a middle-aged man who received an inactivated influenza vaccine. V usage is TRBV3-1 and J usage is TRBJ1-1, with 8 positions matching TRBD1. The CDR3 region is CASSRGGTGGLVNTEAFF. The CDR3 DNA follows: TGTGCCAGCAGCCGCGGGGGTACAGGGGGTCTAGTGAACACTGAAGCTTTCTTT.